The clone carrying this TCR beta chain was seen only a few times. The CDR3 is 18 amino acids. V was shortened by 4 bases and J by 6 bases, with 25 bases between the two germline ends. In germline, CDR1 is LNHNV, CDR2 YYDKDF (reference sequence). These data belong to a study of OX40 agonist ivuxolimab in advanced cancers. Whole-study context: Among those enrolled, mean age was 60 years (range about 23 to 80) and about 82% were male.

Profiled with immunoSEQ multiplex PCR; TCRdb holds only in-frame clones, not every one. The data show around 60,000 clones, with 65% to 85% seen just once and around 1.9% held by the top ten. The source was CD4+ or CD8+ T cells sorted from blood, collected in a trial of the OX40 agonist ivuxolimab. The chain is built from TRBV15 and TRBJ2-1; D is perhaps TRBD2 (5 bases). This sequence was found in an adult with an advanced solid tumor such as melanoma, head and neck, liver or kidney cancer. This chain's CDR3 is CATSNSPWRQSGSNEQFF. DNA of the CDR3: TGTGCCACCAGCAACTCCCCCTGGAGGCAGTCCGGGTCCAATGAGCAGTTCTTC.